Listed here are 16 T cell receptor beta chains from one sample, sequenced in a study of identifying expanded T cells in peripheral blood. This table comes from immunoSEQ multiplex PCR, and its TCRdb copy is limited to in-frame clones, with some not included. The data hold about 52,000 clones, with 82% observed a single time. Sequenced input: blood. These receptors were obtained from a person aged 18-70 years in good health.

V usage is TRBV14 and J usage is TRBJ2-3, with 9 bases identical to TRBD1. The CDR3 runs 17 residues. Looked up from germline, CDR1 is SGHDN and CDR2 is FVKESK. The junction had 15 bases not matched to a gene; V was cut back by 5 bases and J by 6 bases. The CDR3 DNA is TGTGCCAGCAGCAGGACAGGGGACTCATTAAGGGCGGATACGCAGTATTTT. This translates into CASSRTGDSLRADTQYF.

The chain has TRBV9 and TRBJ2-1, with 11 bases identical to TRBD2. This CDR3 spans 16 amino acids. Germline V gives CDR1 SGDLS, CDR2 YYNGEE. The V and J ends lost 4 bases and 3 bases, in that order; junction bases with no gene match: 6. This CDR3 reads CASSQRTSGFYNEQFF. CDR3 bases: TGTGCCAGCAGCCAACGGACTAGCGGGTTCTACAATGAGCAGTTCTTC.

The rearrangement links TRBV5-1 to TRBJ1-2; a weak D match, TRBD1 (5 bases). The germline gives CDR1 SGHRS, CDR2 YFSETQ. The CDR3 totals 15 residues. V lost 0 bases, J lost 6 bases, and 15 bases lay in between. CDR3 sequence (DNA): TGCGCCAGCAGCTTGGAAGGGGCAGGGACTCATGGCTACACCTTC. This codes for CASSLEGAGTHGYTF. The variable domain in full, with the rest retrieved from reference TRBV5-1 and TRBJ1-2, is KAGVTQTPRYLIKTRGQQVTLSCSPISGHRSVSWYQQTPGQGLQFLFEYFSETQRNKGNFPGRFSGRQFSNSRSEMNVSTLELGDSALYLCASSLEGAGTHGYTFGSGTRLTVV.

The rearrangement links TRBV28 to TRBJ2-2; tentatively, D is TRBD2 (6 bases). This CDR3 has 14 amino acids. The V end lost 7 bases, the J end lost 1 base, and 10 bases lay between the germline ends. Germline V gene sequence: CDR1 MDHEN, CDR2 SYDVKM. The CDR3 sequence is CASTGGMNTGELFF. The CDR3, as DNA: TGTGCCAGCACAGGCGGGATGAACACCGGGGAGCTGTTTTTT.

The rearrangement joins TRBV15 to TRBJ2-7; 7 bases agree with TRBD2. CDR3 length equals 14 residues. V was pared by 8 bases and J by 2 bases, with 9 bases of the junction left unmatched. Germline lookup yields CDR1 LNHNV and CDR2 YYDKDF (reference sequence). For the CDR3, the DNA is TGTGCCACCGGGTCCGGGGGGTCTCCCTACGAGCAGTACTTC. Amino acids: CATGSGGSPYEQYF.

This clone came up a few times. The CDR3 bases are TGTGCCAGCAGCCGTTTAGCGGGAACCGGGGAGCTGTTTTTT. Translating it yields CASSRLAGTGELFF. This chain connects TRBV5-6 to TRBJ2-2; TRBD2 matches at 8 bases. This CDR3 has 14 amino acids. Germline V CDR1 and CDR2: SGHDT, YYEEEE. With V trimmed by 4 bases and J by 5 bases, 4 bases remained unmatched.

On this clone itself: The identical CDR3 is also encoded by other nucleotide sequences in the sample. This rearrangement joins TRBV11-3 to TRBJ1-3; 9 positions match TRBD1. The CDR3 sequence is 15 residues long. J was trimmed by 7 bases and V by 5 bases; bases with no gene match: 9. Germline V lookup: CDR1 SGHNT, CDR2 YENEEA. The CDR3, as DNA: TGTGCCAGCAGCCCCGGACAGGGGCCCGGCAACACCATATATTTT. Amino acid sequence: CASSPGQGPGNTIYF. Drawing the rest from reference TRBV11-3 and TRBJ1-3, the complete variable domain is EAGVVQSPRYKIIEKKQPVAFWCNPISGHNTLYWYLQNLGQGPELLIRYENEEAVDDSQLPKDRFSAERLKGVDSTLKIQPAELGDSAVYLCASSPGQGPGNTIYFGEGSWLTVV.

CDR3 amino acids: CASSPGQGQTQYF. For the CDR3, the DNA is TGTGCCAGCTCACCTGGACAGGGGCAGACCCAGTACTTC. This chain uses TRBV18 with TRBJ2-5; TRBD1 agrees at 9 bases. This CDR3 is 13 amino acids long. Germline CDR1 is KGHSH and CDR2 is LQKENI. V trimming: 3 bases; J trimming: 6 bases; junction bases outside the gene matches: 2. The full variable domain, in which reference TRBV18 and TRBJ2-5 provide the parts outside the CDR3, is NAGVMQNPRHLVRRRGQEARLRCSPMKGHSHVYWYRQLPEEGLKFMVYLQKENIIDESGMPKERFSAEFPKEGPSILRIQQVVRGDSAAYFCASSPGQGQTQYFGPGTRLLVL.

The table lists this clone with a few counts. The chain links TRBV4-1 to TRBJ2-7, with D unresolved. Germline CDR1 and CDR2: MGHRA and YSYEKL. V lost 4 bases, J lost 6 bases, and 13 bases lay in between. The CDR3 has 13 amino acids. The CDR3 region is CASSPTFPGEQYF. In nucleotides, the CDR3 is TGCGCCAGCAGCCCGACTTTCCCGGGCGAGCAGTACTTC.

This clone is a singleton in its sample. The V call is TRBV6-4, the J call TRBJ1-2; D is perhaps TRBD1 (5 bases). Germline CDR1 is MRHNA and CDR2 is SNTAGT. Trimming cost V 2 bases and J 4 bases, with 5 bases left between them. The CDR3 runs to 12 residues. CDR3 sequence reads: CASSDGGYGYTF. The CDR3 DNA follows: TGTGCCAGCAGTGACGGGGGCTATGGCTACACCTTC.

The chain is built from TRBV5-1 and TRBJ2-2; 10 bases line up with TRBD2. The CDR3 loop spans 17 amino acids. CDR1 and CDR2 from the germline V gene are SGHRS and YFSETQ. V lost 4 bases and J lost 6; bases outside the gene matches: 12. CDR3 residues: CASSRLSSGSFSGELFF. CDR3 DNA sequence: TGCGCCAGCAGCCGCCTCTCTAGCGGGAGTTTTTCCGGGGAGCTGTTTTTT. Supplemented by reference TRBV5-1 and TRBJ2-2, the full variable domain reads KAGVTQTPRYLIKTRGQQVTLSCSPISGHRSVSWYQQTPGQGLQFLFEYFSETQRNKGNFPGRFSGRQFSNSRSEMNVSTLELGDSALYLCASSRLSSGSFSGELFFGEGSRLTVL.

Only a few counts were recorded for this clone. The chain's CDR3 is CASSPRTSTDTQYF. The CDR3 DNA is TGTGCCAGCAGCCCCAGGACTAGCACAGATACGCAGTATTTT. This chain connects TRBV14 to TRBJ2-3, with D perhaps matching TRBD2 (5 bases). Germline V gene data show CDR1 as SGHDN and CDR2 as FVKESK. V lost 4 bases to trimming and J lost 0 bases, with 8 bases between them. The CDR3 has 14 residues.

This clone was detected once. The chain carries TRBV11-2 and TRBJ2-1, with D possibly TRBD2 on 5 matching bases. The CDR3 has 15 residues. Germline V gene data show CDR1 as SGHAT and CDR2 as FQNNGV. V lost 5 bases and J lost 7, with 18 bases in between. This chain's CDR3 is CASSPIRGFSNEQFF. The CDR3 DNA reads as TGTGCCAGCAGCCCTATACGGGGTTTTTCGAATGAGCAGTTCTTC.

On this clone: A read error may produce the germline difference seen at one junction end. The V call is TRBV7-6, the J call TRBJ1-3; D not certain. CDR1 and CDR2 (germline): SGHVS, FNYEAQ. This CDR3 spans 13 amino acids. CDR3 amino acids: CASTLYGGNTIYF. The CDR3 DNA reads as TGTGCCAGCACCTTATACGGTGGAAACACCATATATTTT.

V usage is TRBV19 and J usage is TRBJ1-5; D is perhaps TRBD1 (5 bases). V lost 4 bases, J lost 6 bases, and 16 bases lay in between. Germline V gene lookup returns CDR1 LNHDA and CDR2 SQIVND (reference sequence). The CDR3 runs to 15 residues. In DNA, the CDR3 is TGTGCCAGTAGTACCTTCGCGGGACGGGCTCAGCCCCAGCATTTT. This encodes CASSTFAGRAQPQHF.

The chain couples TRBV10-2 to TRBJ2-7; D is perhaps TRBD1 (5 bases). CDR3 size: 13 residues. The V end lost 6 bases, the J end lost 6 bases, and 15 bases lay between the germline ends. Germline-derived CDR1 and CDR2 are WSHSY and SAAADI. The CDR3 loop is CASRMGLVSEQYF. As DNA, the CDR3 is TGCGCCAGCAGGATGGGGCTAGTATCCGAGCAGTACTTC.